What follows are 7 T cell receptor beta chains derived from one specimen sequenced in a study of Graves' ophthalmopathy and Graves' hyperthyroidism. Amplification of TCR beta CDR3 regions used RNA transcripts. HTBI primers primed a first-round RT-PCR, and a second-round multiplex PCR followed. TCRdb passed the multiplex PCR reads through MiXCR, listing each CDR3 protein once. The sample records 40,000 or so distinct CDR3 sequences, approximately 50% being singletons. The source material was peripheral blood. All receptors come from an adult woman with stable Graves' hyperthyroidism.

This clonotype has at least ten counts. The chain recombines TRBV12-3 or TRBV12-4 with TRBJ2-7; tentative D call: TRBD1 (6 bases). V gave up 4 bases and J gave up 5 bases, with 18 bases separating them. CDR3 length: 15 amino acids. Written as DNA, the CDR3 is TGTGCCAGCAGTTCCGACAGGAACCCTTTAAACGAGCAGTACTTC. Residues: CASSSDRNPLNEQYF.

This chain links TRBV7-9 with TRBJ2-2, with D possibly being TRBD1 (5 bases). There are 14 residues in the CDR3. CDR1 and CDR2 from the germline V gene are SEHNR and FQNEAQ (reference sequence). Trimming stripped 2 bases from V and 1 base from J, with 5 bases between. The CDR3 DNA sequence: TGTGCCAGCAGCTTAACAGGGAACACCGGGGAGCTGTTTTTT. It encodes CASSLTGNTGELFF.

This clonotype has at least ten counts. The rearrangement links TRBV4-1 to TRBJ1-1, with 9 bases that match TRBD1. The length of the CDR3 is 18 residues. V was clipped by 2 bases and J by 4 bases; unmatched bases: 14. CDR1 is MGHRA and CDR2 is YSYEKL in the germline V gene. CDR3 region: CASSQTPGQGGLVTEAFF. The CDR3 DNA follows: TGCGCCAGCAGCCAAACTCCGGGACAGGGTGGATTAGTCACTGAAGCTTTCTTT.

The V call is TRBV5-1, the J call TRBJ2-7; 9 bases match TRBD1. V gave up 2 bases and J gave up 7 bases; unmatched junction bases: 10. This CDR3 has 15 residues. Germline V gene lookup returns CDR1 SGHRS and CDR2 YFSETQ. The CDR3 is CASSFTGTGTIEQYF. CDR3 DNA sequence: TGCGCCAGCAGCTTTACCGGGACAGGGACTATTGAGCAGTACTTC. Combining the CDR3 with reference TRBV5-1 and TRBJ2-7 gives the whole variable domain KAGVTQTPRYLIKTRGQQVTLSCSPISGHRSVSWYQQTPGQGLQFLFEYFSETQRNKGNFPGRFSGRQFSNSRSEMNVSTLELGDSALYLCASSFTGTGTIEQYFGPGTRLTVT.

This chain connects TRBV7-2 to TRBJ2-7, with D perhaps matching TRBD2 (5 bases). The V and J ends lost 11 bases and 2 bases respectively, with 19 bases between them. Per the germline V gene, CDR1 is SGHTA and CDR2 is FQGNSA. CDR3 length equals 14 residues. In nucleotides, the CDR3 is TGTGCCGGCATTATCCATCGGCGGGCCTACGAGCAGTACTTC. Its translation is CAGIIHRRAYEQYF.

The chain joins TRBV9 to TRBJ2-2; 8 bases align to TRBD2. The CDR3 extends over 16 amino acids. The V gene's germline CDR1 is SGDLS and CDR2 YYNGEE. Unmatched junction bases numbered 9, after V lost 1 base and J lost 7 bases. CDR3 coding DNA: TGTGCCAGCAGCGTACCCCACGGGGGGGTGAGCGGGGAGCTGTTTTTT. Amino acid sequence: CASSVPHGGVSGELFF.

This clonotype was recorded at least ten times. The J gene is TRBJ1-4, the V gene TRBV6-6, with a tentative D call TRBD1 (6 bases). The CDR3 spans 15 residues. Germline V gene data show CDR1 as MNHNY and CDR2 as SVGAGI (reference sequence). V lost 1 base, J lost 6 bases, and 12 bases lay in between. CDR3 DNA sequence: TGTGCCAGCAGTTACTTCGGGGGCTCTGATGAAAAACTGTTTTTT. It translates to CASSYFGGSDEKLFF.